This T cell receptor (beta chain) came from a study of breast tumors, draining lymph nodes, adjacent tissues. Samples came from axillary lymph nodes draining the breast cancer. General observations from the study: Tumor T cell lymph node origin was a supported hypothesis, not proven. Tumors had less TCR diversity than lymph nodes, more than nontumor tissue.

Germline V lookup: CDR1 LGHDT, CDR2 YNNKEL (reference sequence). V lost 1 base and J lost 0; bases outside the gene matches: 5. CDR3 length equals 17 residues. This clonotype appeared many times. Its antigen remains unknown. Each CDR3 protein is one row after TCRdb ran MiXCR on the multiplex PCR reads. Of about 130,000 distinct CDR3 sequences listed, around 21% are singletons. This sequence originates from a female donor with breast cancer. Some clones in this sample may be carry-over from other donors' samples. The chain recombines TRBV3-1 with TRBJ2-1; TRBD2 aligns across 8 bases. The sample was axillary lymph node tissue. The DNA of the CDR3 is TGTGCCAGCAGCCAAGTGGCTAGCGGGTTCTCCTACAATGAGCAGTTCTTC. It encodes CASSQVASGFSYNEQFF.